The next 15 T cell receptor beta chains were all read from a single sample in a study of PD-L1 blockade in urothelial cancer. Time point denoted: peripheral blood 6 weeks after treatment start. Method: immunoSEQ multiplex PCR; TCRdb's copy keeps in-frame clones and lacks some. The table shows under 150,000 clones, with approximately 90% occurring only once. Sequenced material: PBMCs, taken around atezolizumab (anti-PD-L1) treatment. The receptors come from a man in his 60s with urothelial cancer.

V usage is TRBV6-5 and J usage is TRBJ1-2, with TRBD1 matching over 9 bases. The ends lost 5 bases at V and 6 bases at J; junction bases unmatched: 7. CDR1 MNHEY and CDR2 SVGAGI come from the germline V gene. The CDR3 runs to 14 residues. The CDR3 nucleotides read TGTGCCAGCAGTCGCCCACAGGGGGCAAATGGCTACACCTTC. Translating gives CASSRPQGANGYTF.

The chain joins TRBV5-1 to TRBJ2-7, with D possibly being TRBD2 (5 bases). The V gene lost 0 bases and the J gene lost 6 bases, with 13 bases spanning the gap. The CDR3 contains 14 residues. In germline, CDR1 is SGHRS, CDR2 YFSETQ. CDR3 amino acids: CASSLGPRGVEQYF. DNA for the CDR3: TGCGCCAGCAGCTTGGGCCCCCGGGGAGTCGAGCAGTACTTC.

This clone was observed a single time. The chain employs TRBV10-1 and TRBJ2-2; TRBD1 might be the D (5 bases). V lost 6 bases and J 0 bases, leaving 5 bases between the germline ends. CDR3 size: 13 residues. From germline, CDR1 is WNHNN and CDR2 SYGVQD (reference sequence). In nucleotides, the CDR3 is TGCGCCAGCAGCAGGGCGAACACCGGGGAGCTGTTTTTT. Translating gives CASSRANTGELFF.

The chain has TRBV6-1 and TRBJ2-5; 9 bases agree with TRBD1. The CDR3 sequence is 13 residues long. The trim removed 10 bases at V and 4 bases at J, leaving 7 bases unmatched. Germline-derived CDR1 and CDR2 are MNHNS and SASEGT. In DNA form, the CDR3 reads TGTGCCACGACCGGGACAGGGAGAGAGACCCAGTACTTC. It is translated as CATTGTGRETQYF.

In this sample, this clone is medium-sized (0.01 to 0.1%). V gene TRBV4-1 combines with J gene TRBJ1-2, with a weak D call TRBD1 (5 bases). Germline assignment: CDR1 MGHRA and CDR2 YSYEKL. Trimming took 5 bases from V and 4 from J, leaving 17 bases between them. This CDR3 comprises 15 residues. CDR3 DNA sequence: TGCGCCAGCAGCGGCGAAGGACATGCCCCCTATGGCTACACCTTC. The encoded protein is CASSGEGHAPYGYTF.

The chain is built from TRBV7-9 and TRBJ2-3; 9 nucleotides align to TRBD2. This CDR3 contains 16 residues. Trimming took 2 bases from V and 4 from J; bases not matched to a gene: 7. CDR1 SEHNR and CDR2 FQNEAQ come from the germline V gene (reference sequence). CDR3 in amino acids: CASSLQLAGRADTQYF. CDR3 coding DNA: TGTGCCAGCAGCTTACAACTAGCGGGCCGGGCAGATACGCAGTATTTT.

The chain couples TRBV2 to TRBJ1-1; TRBD1 might be the D (6 bases). Germline-derived CDR1 and CDR2 are SNHLY and FYNNEI. V was cut by 5 bases and J by 2 bases, with 12 bases left in between. The CDR3 totals 14 residues. The CDR3: CASSPRDTNTEAFF. The CDR3 DNA reads TGTGCCAGCAGTCCCCGGGACACTAACACTGAAGCTTTCTTT.

The table lists this clone with a count of one. The chain couples TRBV9 to TRBJ2-5; 8 bases agree with TRBD2. There are 19 residues in the CDR3. V dropped 4 bases and J dropped 3; count of bases not matched to a gene: 20. The germline V gene has CDR1 SGDLS and CDR2 YYNGEE. CDR3 protein: CASSTPRTTAGGAEETQYF. The CDR3 DNA reads as TGTGCCAGCAGCACCCCCCGTACGACGGCGGGAGGAGCGGAAGAGACCCAGTACTTC.

This chain connects TRBV18 to TRBJ2-7; tentatively, D is TRBD2 (6 bases). Trimming removed 1 base at V and 7 bases at J, with 20 bases between. Germline V gives CDR1 KGHSH, CDR2 LQKENI. The CDR3 consists of 16 residues. CDR3 in amino acids: CASSPLLGDGGNEQYF. CDR3 sequence (DNA): TGTGCCAGCTCACCACTTTTGGGGGACGGGGGAAATGAGCAGTACTTC.

The genes are TRBV5-1 and TRBJ1-2, with TRBD1 matching over 7 bases. J gave up 3 bases and V 4 bases, and 12 bases lay outside the gene matches. The CDR3 has 16 amino acids. Germline V gives CDR1 SGHRS, CDR2 YFSETQ. CDR3 bases: TGCGCCAGCAGCCCGCTTCCCGACAGGGTGGACTATGGCTACACCTTC. This gives the protein CASSPLPDRVDYGYTF.

V is TRBV5-1 and J is TRBJ2-1; 9 positions match TRBD1. CDR1 SGHRS and CDR2 YFSETQ come from the germline V gene. V was pared by 4 bases and J by 7 bases, with 9 bases of the junction left unmatched. The CDR3 is made up of 15 amino acids. The CDR3 nucleotides are TGCGCCAGCAGCATTACCGGGACAGGGACAAATGAGCAGTTCTTC. It encodes CASSITGTGTNEQFF.

This rearrangement joins TRBV18 to TRBJ2-7, with TRBD2 matching over 8 bases. The V gene end was trimmed by 3 bases and the J gene end by 7 bases; junction bases not matched to a gene: 11. Germline assignment: CDR1 KGHSH and CDR2 LQKENI. CDR3 size: 15 residues. Here the CDR3 DNA reads TGTGCCAGCTCACCGATGATGGTAGCGGGAAATGAGCAGTACTTC. Translating it yields CASSPMMVAGNEQYF.

This chain connects TRBV9 to TRBJ2-4; 7 bases are shared with TRBD1. Germline assignment: CDR1 SGDLS and CDR2 YYNGEE. Trimming removed 3 bases from V and 3 bases from J; junction bases left unmatched: 3. There are 14 residues in the CDR3. The CDR3 region has the DNA TGTGCCAGCAGCGACCGGGACAGCAAAAACATTCAGTACTTC. Translated, it gives CASSDRDSKNIQYF. Based on the CDR3 plus reference TRBV9 and TRBJ2-4, the full variable domain is DSGVTQTPKHLITATGQRVTLRCSPRSGDLSVYWYQQSLDQGLQFLIQYYNGEERAKGNILERFSAQQFPDLHSELNLSSLELGDSALYFCASSDRDSKNIQYFGAGTRLSVL.

V and J are TRBV7-3 and TRBJ2-3; 10 bases map to TRBD1. The trim removed 5 bases at V and 1 base at J, leaving 3 bases unmatched. Germline V gene lookup returns CDR1 SGHTA and CDR2 FQGTGA. The CDR3 has 15 amino acids. In nucleotides, the CDR3 is TGTGCCAGCAGCCCGACAGGGGGCGGCACAGATACGCAGTATTTT. Amino acid sequence: CASSPTGGGTDTQYF.

With respect to this clone: Lacking the conserved final phenylalanine or tryptophan, this CDR3 likely reflects a read error. It is unclear where the CDR3 begins or ends on the DNA, so no DNA is shown, and the CDR3 is as TCRdb lists it. The V call is TRBV19, the J call TRBJ1-2; TRBD1, as called in the table, went unchecked against the DNA. Germline V lookup: CDR1 LNHDA, CDR2 SQIVND (reference sequence). The CDR3 has 10 amino acids, counting both end residues. CDR3 sequence: CASSPLGQIC.